This passage covers 30 T cell receptor beta chains from one sample sequenced in a study of blood T cell repertoires in COVID-19. Repertoires were generated with immunoSEQ multiplex PCR, while TCRdb's copy carries only in-frame clones and drops some. Among 100,000 to 150,000 clones listed, about 85% were seen once. The sequenced sample was peripheral blood. The receptors were sampled from a woman aged 80 or older with acute or convalescent COVID-19.

This chain connects TRBV7-6 to TRBJ1-6; 9 positions match TRBD1. Germline V gene data show CDR1 as SGHVS and CDR2 as FNYEAQ. With V trimmed by 4 bases and J by 7 bases, 5 bases remained unmatched. CDR3 size: 15 residues. In DNA, the CDR3 is TGTGCCAGCAGCTCCCGGGACAGGGAGAATTCACCCCTCCACTTT. Its translation: CASSSRDRENSPLHF. The full variable domain, its missing parts supplied by reference TRBV7-6 and TRBJ1-6, is GAGVSQSPRYKVTKRGQDVALRCDPISGHVSLYWYRQALGQGPEFLTYFNYEAQQDKSGLPNDRFSAERPEGSISTLTIQRTEQRDSAMYRCASSSRDRENSPLHFGNGTRLTVT.

The chain has TRBV9 and TRBJ1-3; D is unresolved. The germline CDR1 and CDR2 sequences are SGDLS and YYNGEE. The CDR3 sequence is 16 residues long. Trimming shortened V by 2 bases and J by 0 bases, and 12 bases separated the two germline ends. CDR3 in amino acids: CASSVSQFTSGNTIYF. DNA for the CDR3: TGTGCCAGCAGCGTTAGCCAGTTCACCTCTGGAAACACCATATATTTT. Combining the CDR3 with reference TRBV9 and TRBJ1-3 gives the whole variable domain DSGVTQTPKHLITATGQRVTLRCSPRSGDLSVYWYQQSLDQGLQFLIQYYNGEERAKGNILERFSAQQFPDLHSELNLSSLELGDSALYFCASSVSQFTSGNTIYFGEGSWLTVV.

In its sample, this clone was seen a few times. The V gene is TRBV24-1, the J gene TRBJ1-1; D possibly corresponds to TRBD1 (6 bases). The germline gives CDR1 KGHDR, CDR2 SFDVKD. This CDR3 is built from 16 residues. Trimming removed 7 bases from V and 6 bases from J, with 23 bases in between. This CDR3 is CATSIGQGIRFSEAFF. In DNA form, the CDR3 reads TGTGCCACCAGCATAGGGCAGGGGATAAGGTTCTCTGAAGCTTTCTTT.

With regard to this clone: The sample has other DNA sequences that encode this CDR3 too. For the CDR3, the DNA is TGCGCCAGCACCCCAGGGGGATCTGGAAACACCATATATTTT. Residues: CASTPGGSGNTIYF. The V and J genes are TRBV5-1 and TRBJ1-3; TRBD1 agrees at 7 bases. CDR1 is SGHRS, CDR2 YFSETQ, per germline. Trimming cost V 6 bases and J 1 base; bases outside gene matches: 4. This CDR3 contains 14 residues.

V is TRBV5-1 and J is TRBJ1-5; weak D call: TRBD1 (5 bases). The CDR3 is 13 residues long. The V gene lost 4 bases and the J gene lost 8 bases, with 13 bases spanning the gap. In germline, CDR1 is SGHRS, CDR2 YFSETQ. The CDR3 DNA is TGCGCCAGCAGCATCAGGCGGGGGGAGCCCCAGCATTTT. It translates to CASSIRRGEPQHF.

The chain is built from TRBV20-1 and TRBJ1-1; a weak D match, TRBD1 (5 bases). This CDR3 spans 11 amino acids. Trimming cost V 3 bases and J 9 bases, with 11 bases left between them. The germline CDR1 and CDR2 sequences are DFQATT and SNEGSKA (reference sequence). CDR3 sequence reads: CSASDGTQAFF. The CDR3 DNA is TGCAGTGCTAGCGACGGGACTCAAGCTTTCTTT.

This clone was counted a few times. The gene calls are TRBV4-2 and TRBJ1-5, with a tentative D call TRBD1 (5 bases). Germline assignment: CDR1 LGHNA and CDR2 YNFKEQ. CDR3 length: 14 amino acids. V shed 3 bases and J shed 8 bases, with 14 bases lying between them. CDR3: CASSHSGFTEPQHF. Here the CDR3 DNA reads TGTGCCAGCAGCCACTCAGGGTTCACGGAGCCCCAGCATTTT.

The rearrangement links TRBV10-1 to TRBJ2-1, with 10 positions matching TRBD2. This CDR3 region has 16 residues. The junction had 11 bases not matched to a gene; V was cut back by 6 bases and J by 6 bases. CDR1 is WNHNN, CDR2 SYGVQD, per germline (reference sequence). As DNA, the CDR3 is TGCGCCAGCAGCTCGAGCGGGGGGGCCGGACTCAATGAGCAGTTCTTC. It encodes CASSSSGGAGLNEQFF.

The rearrangement joins TRBV6-5 to TRBJ1-2; 8 bases are a match to TRBD1. Looked up from germline, CDR1 is MNHEY and CDR2 is SVGAGI. The V segment lost 6 bases and the J segment 3 bases; nucleotides outside the gene matches: 6. This CDR3 comprises 14 residues. Here the CDR3 DNA reads TGTGCCAGCAGGCAAGGACAGGGAGACTATGGCTACACCTTC. Amino acid sequence: CASRQGQGDYGYTF.

V is TRBV6-5 and J is TRBJ1-2; TRBD1 matches at 7 bases. The V gene's germline CDR1 is MNHEY and CDR2 SVGAGI. The CDR3 is made up of 13 amino acids. J gave up 4 bases and V 6 bases, and 5 bases lay outside the gene matches. DNA of the CDR3: TGTGCCAGCAGCGAGACAGGGACCTATGGCTACACCTTC. As protein: CASSETGTYGYTF.

This chain joins TRBV7-2 and TRBJ1-4; D is unresolved. The germline V and J ends were trimmed by 5 bases and 1 base, with 8 bases remaining between them. The germline gives CDR1 SGHTA, CDR2 FQGNSA. The CDR3 totals 14 residues. CDR3 residues: CASSIGGTNEKLFF. The CDR3 DNA reads as TGTGCCAGCAGCATAGGAGGAACTAATGAAAAACTGTTTTTT.

V gene TRBV19 combines with J gene TRBJ1-1; D is uncertain. Trimming left V 7 bases short and J 7 bases short, with 13 bases between. Germline V CDR1 and CDR2: LNHDA, SQIVND (reference sequence). CDR3 length: 12 residues. The chain's CDR3 is CASNRQPGEAFF. As DNA, the CDR3 is TGTGCCAGTAATAGGCAACCGGGTGAAGCTTTCTTT. The whole variable domain, remainder taken from reference TRBV19 and TRBJ1-1, is DGGITQSPKYLFRKEGQNVTLSCEQNLNHDAMYWYRQDPGQGLRLIYYSQIVNDFQKGDIAEGYSVSREKKESFPLTVTSAQKNPTAFYLCASNRQPGEAFFGQGTRLTVV.

This chain uses TRBV4-1 with TRBJ1-4; tentatively, D is TRBD1 (5 bases). This CDR3 region has 15 residues. Trimming took off 4 bases at V and 7 bases at J, with 16 bases between the two ends. CDR1 is MGHRA and CDR2 is YSYEKL in the germline V gene. DNA of the CDR3: TGCGCCAGCAGCCTCCAGGGAGGGGTTGGTGAAAAACTGTTTTTT. This translates into CASSLQGGVGEKLFF.

V is TRBV5-6 and J is TRBJ1-1; D might be TRBD1 (6 bases). The ends were cut back, 4 bases at V and 4 bases at J, with 17 bases in the middle. The germline CDR1 and CDR2 sequences are SGHDT and YYEEEE. The CDR3 is 15 residues long. CDR3 loop: CASSETGSWGTEAFF. DNA of the CDR3: TGTGCCAGCAGCGAAACAGGGTCTTGGGGCACTGAAGCTTTCTTT.

V usage is TRBV3-1 (or the pseudogene TRBV3-2) and J usage is TRBJ1-1, with 11 bases identical to TRBD1. Germline V gene data show CDR1 as LGHDT and CDR2 as YNNKEL (reference sequence). Trimming cost V 3 bases and J 7 bases; bases outside gene matches: 1. This CDR3 region has 13 residues. The CDR3 here is CASSQGQGVEAFF. CDR3 in DNA: TGTGCCAGCAGCCAGGGACAGGGGGTTGAAGCTTTCTTT.

The V call is TRBV13, the J call TRBJ2-3; possible D gene TRBD1, 7 bases. V was clipped by 3 bases and J by 1 base, with 20 bases between them. Germline lookup yields CDR1 PRHDT and CDR2 FYEKMQ (reference sequence). CDR3 size: 18 residues. CDR3: CASSFRTSGRGGTDTQYF. For the CDR3, the DNA is TGTGCCAGCAGCTTTAGAACCTCCGGCAGGGGGGGCACAGATACGCAGTATTTT.

The rearrangement joins TRBV11-2 to TRBJ1-2; D is undetermined. V was trimmed by 0 bases and J by 5 bases, leaving 10 bases between them. The CDR3 extends over 14 amino acids. CDR1 is SGHAT, CDR2 FQNNGV, per germline. CDR3 in DNA: TGTGCCAGCAGCTTAGACCCAGGCCCATATGGCTACACCTTC. Its protein is CASSLDPGPYGYTF.

This rearrangement joins TRBV7-2 to TRBJ2-3; D is unresolved. Trimming cost V 3 bases and J 3 bases, with 10 bases left between them. Germline CDR1 and CDR2: SGHTA and FQGNSA. CDR3 length: 14 residues. The CDR3 spells CASSFTTGTDTQYF. CDR3 DNA sequence: TGTGCCAGCAGCTTCACGACTGGGACAGATACGCAGTATTTT.

The chain uses TRBV2 and TRBJ1-2; D is unresolved. V lost 8 bases to trimming and J lost 2 bases, with 12 bases between them. CDR1 SNHLY and CDR2 FYNNEI come from the germline V gene. The length of the CDR3 is 13 residues. The CDR3 nucleotides are TGTGCCAGCCGGAGGGAGAAAAACTATGGCTACACCTTC. As protein: CASRREKNYGYTF.

V gene TRBV2 combines with J gene TRBJ2-1; 9 bases are a match to TRBD2. The CDR3 has 14 residues. CDR1 and CDR2 from the germline V gene are SNHLY and FYNNEI. The J segment lost 6 bases and the V segment lost 7 bases, leaving 7 bases of the junction unmatched. CDR3 protein: CASIRGGAFNEQFF. CDR3 bases: TGTGCCAGCATCCGCGGGGGGGCCTTCAATGAGCAGTTCTTC.

The chain couples TRBV27 to TRBJ1-6; the match to TRBD1 covers 10 bases. The V gene end was trimmed by 6 bases and the J gene end by 10 bases; junction bases not matched to a gene: 6. The CDR3 loop spans 14 amino acids. Germline V gene sequence: CDR1 MNHEY, CDR2 SMNVEV (reference sequence). CDR3 region: CASSRDRGGSPLHF. The CDR3 DNA sequence: TGTGCCAGCAGCCGGGACAGGGGAGGATCACCCCTCCACTTT.

This chain uses TRBV7-8 with TRBJ2-2; D might be TRBD1 (6 bases). V dropped 5 bases and J dropped 3 bases, with 19 bases sitting between them. Germline V lookup: CDR1 SGHVS, CDR2 FQNEAQ. This CDR3 has 17 residues. The CDR3 region has the DNA TGTGCCAGCAGCCCTTCCCTCACAGGGTTCGACACCGGGGAGCTGTTTTTT. This gives the protein CASSPSLTGFDTGELFF.

V gene TRBV7-8 combines with J gene TRBJ1-6; tentatively, D is TRBD1 (6 bases). The germline CDR1 and CDR2 sequences are SGHVS and FQNEAQ. CDR3 length: 15 residues. The V gene lost 4 bases and the J gene lost 7 bases, with 14 bases spanning the gap. In nucleotides, the CDR3 is TGTGCCAGCAGCTCACCTGACAGGAAAAATTCACCCCTCCACTTT. It encodes CASSSPDRKNSPLHF.

Comments on this clone: Other DNA sequences in this specimen translate into the identical CDR3. The CDR3 reads CASSPNYGYTF. CDR3 nucleotide sequence: TGTGCCAGCAGTCCAAACTATGGCTACACCTTC. The J gene is TRBJ1-2, the V gene TRBV28; D unclear. Germline V gene sequence: CDR1 MDHEN, CDR2 SYDVKM. The CDR3 loop spans 11 amino acids. V lost 5 bases, J lost 2 bases, and 3 bases lay in between.

The V call is TRBV28, the J call TRBJ1-5, with D possibly being TRBD1 (6 bases). The CDR3 runs to 17 residues. Germline CDR1 reads MDHEN; CDR2 reads SYDVKM. Trimming shortened V by 3 bases and J by 0 bases, and 15 bases separated the two germline ends. CDR3 DNA: TGTGCCAGCAGTTTGATATCAGGGGCCTATAGCAATCAGCCCCAGCATTTT. This codes for CASSLISGAYSNQPQHF.

J is TRBJ2-1 and V is TRBV2, with TRBD1 as a possible D gene (5 bases). This CDR3 region has 14 residues. Germline loops: CDR1 SNHLY, CDR2 FYNNEI. Trimming pared 6 bases from V and 1 base from J, leaving 10 bases between. The chain's CDR3 is CASSSGFSYNEQFF. The CDR3 DNA is TGTGCCAGCAGCTCAGGGTTTTCCTACAATGAGCAGTTCTTC. Full variable domain (remainder filled in from reference TRBV2 and TRBJ2-1): EPEVTQTPSHQVTQMGQEVILRCVPISNHLYFYWYRQILGQKVEFLVSFYNNEISEKSEIFDDQFSVERPDGSNFTLKIRSTKLEDSAMYFCASSSGFSYNEQFFGPGTRLTVL.

Note on this clone: Sequence at one end of the junction differs from germline and may be a read error. The rearrangement uses TRBV6-1 and TRBJ1-4; D is uncertain. CDR1 MNHNS and CDR2 SASEGT come from the germline V gene. The CDR3 sequence is 12 residues long. The CDR3 nucleotides read TGTGCCAGCAGTGATCCGGGGATATCAATGCTTTTT. Protein: CASSDPGISMLF.

This clone was detected a few times. The J gene is TRBJ2-3, the V gene TRBV29-1; D perhaps matches TRBD2 (5 bases). Germline CDR1 reads SQVTM; CDR2 reads ANQGSEA. The CDR3 sequence is 12 residues long. V was cut by 5 bases and J by 0 bases, with 6 bases left in between. The CDR3 reads CSVQRSTDTQYF. As DNA, the CDR3 is TGCAGCGTTCAGCGGAGCACAGATACGCAGTATTTT.

This rearrangement joins TRBV28 to TRBJ1-1, with a tentative D call TRBD1 (5 bases). This CDR3 is built from 13 residues. The V and J ends lost 6 bases and 5 bases respectively, with 13 bases between them. In germline, CDR1 is MDHEN, CDR2 SYDVKM. CDR3 protein: CASRAGVGTEAFF. The CDR3 nucleotides are TGTGCCAGCAGAGCGGGGGTGGGGACTGAAGCTTTCTTT.

This chain uses TRBV5-1 with TRBJ2-5, with D tentatively TRBD1 (6 bases). With 0 bases removed from V and 1 base from J, the gap between germline ends came to 10 bases. CDR1 and CDR2 from the germline V gene are SGHRS and YFSETQ. This CDR3 has 15 amino acids. The CDR3 is CASSLGTVLQETQYF. The CDR3 coding sequence is TGCGCCAGCAGCTTGGGGACAGTACTCCAAGAGACCCAGTACTTC.